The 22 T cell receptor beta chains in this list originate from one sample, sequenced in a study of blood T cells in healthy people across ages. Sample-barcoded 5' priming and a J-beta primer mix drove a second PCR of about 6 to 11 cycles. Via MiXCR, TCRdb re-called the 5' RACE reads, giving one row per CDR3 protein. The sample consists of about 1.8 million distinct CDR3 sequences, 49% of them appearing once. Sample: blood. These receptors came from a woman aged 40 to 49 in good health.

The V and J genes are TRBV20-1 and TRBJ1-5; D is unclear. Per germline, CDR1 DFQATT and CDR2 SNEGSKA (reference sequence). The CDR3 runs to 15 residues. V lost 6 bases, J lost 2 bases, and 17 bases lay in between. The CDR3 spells CSAESVNRRNQPQHF. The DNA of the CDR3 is TGCAGTGCCGAGTCGGTGAACAGACGCAATCAGCCCCAGCATTTT.

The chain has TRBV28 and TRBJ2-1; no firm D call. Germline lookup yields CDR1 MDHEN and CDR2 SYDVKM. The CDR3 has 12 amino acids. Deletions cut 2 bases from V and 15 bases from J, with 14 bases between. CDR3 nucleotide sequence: TGTGCCAGCAGTTTAAGTGACCCTGCCCCGTTCTTC. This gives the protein CASSLSDPAPFF.

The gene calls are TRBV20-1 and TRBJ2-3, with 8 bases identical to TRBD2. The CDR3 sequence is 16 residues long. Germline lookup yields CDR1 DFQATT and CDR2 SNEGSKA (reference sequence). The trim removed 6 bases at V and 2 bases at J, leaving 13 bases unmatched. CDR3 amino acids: CSAVFKRGSLTDTQYF. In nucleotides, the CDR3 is TGCAGTGCAGTATTCAAGCGGGGGAGCCTCACAGATACGCAGTATTTT.

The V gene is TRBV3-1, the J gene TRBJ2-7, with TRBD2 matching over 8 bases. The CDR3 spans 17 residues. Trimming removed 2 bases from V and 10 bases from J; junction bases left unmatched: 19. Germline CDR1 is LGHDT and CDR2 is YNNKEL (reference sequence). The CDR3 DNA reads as TGTGCCAGCAGCCAAAAAAGGCCGGGACTAGGATTGGGTATTCAGTACTTC. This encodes CASSQKRPGLGLGIQYF.

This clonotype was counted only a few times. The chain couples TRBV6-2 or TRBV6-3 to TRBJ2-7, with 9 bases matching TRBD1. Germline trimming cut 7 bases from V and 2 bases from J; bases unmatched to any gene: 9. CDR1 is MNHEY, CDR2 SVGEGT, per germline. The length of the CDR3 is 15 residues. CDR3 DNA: TGTGCCAGCACCGGATGGGGGACAGGGACCTACGAGCAGTACTTC. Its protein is CASTGWGTGTYEQYF.

CDR3 loop: CASAPPIGLDEQYF. CDR3 bases: TGTGCCAGCGCCCCCCCGATCGGGTTGGACGAGCAGTACTTC. The chain has TRBV28 and TRBJ2-4; no clear D. The J call may be wrong; the DNA end is better matched by TRBJ2-7. The CDR3 is 14 amino acids. CDR1 is MDHEN, CDR2 SYDVKM, per germline.

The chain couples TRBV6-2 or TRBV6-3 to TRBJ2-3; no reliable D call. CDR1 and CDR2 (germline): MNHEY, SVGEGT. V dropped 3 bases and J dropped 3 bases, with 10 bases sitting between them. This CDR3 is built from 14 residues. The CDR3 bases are TGTGCCAGCAGTTATGGCGTAGTTACAGATACGCAGTATTTT. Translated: CASSYGVVTDTQYF.

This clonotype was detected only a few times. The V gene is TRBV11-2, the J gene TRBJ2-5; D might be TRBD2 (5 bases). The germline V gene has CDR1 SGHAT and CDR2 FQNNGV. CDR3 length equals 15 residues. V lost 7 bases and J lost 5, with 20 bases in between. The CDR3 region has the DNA TGTGCCAGCACCTCCTCGCGGGCCCTCAGGGAGACCCAGTACTTC. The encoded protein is CASTSSRALRETQYF.

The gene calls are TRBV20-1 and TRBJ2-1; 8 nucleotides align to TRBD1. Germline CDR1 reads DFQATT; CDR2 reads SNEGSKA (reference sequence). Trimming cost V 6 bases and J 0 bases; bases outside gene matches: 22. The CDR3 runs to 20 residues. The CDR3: CSARPDRTGNSPHSYNEQFF. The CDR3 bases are TGCAGTGCCCGCCCTGATAGGACAGGGAATAGTCCTCACTCCTACAATGAGCAGTTCTTC.

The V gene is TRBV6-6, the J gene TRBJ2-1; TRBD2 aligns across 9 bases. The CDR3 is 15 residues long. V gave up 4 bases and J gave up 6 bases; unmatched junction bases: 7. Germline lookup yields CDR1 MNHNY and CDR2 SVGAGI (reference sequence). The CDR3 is CASSFVSGGPNEQFF. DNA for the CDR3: TGTGCCAGCAGTTTCGTTAGCGGGGGCCCCAATGAGCAGTTCTTC.

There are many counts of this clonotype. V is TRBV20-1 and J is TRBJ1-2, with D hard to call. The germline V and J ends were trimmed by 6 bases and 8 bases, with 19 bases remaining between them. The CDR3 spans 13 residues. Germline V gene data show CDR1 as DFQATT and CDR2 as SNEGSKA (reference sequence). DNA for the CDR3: TGCAGTGCCCCCGGGTATGGCAGTGAGGGCTACACCTTC. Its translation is CSAPGYGSEGYTF.

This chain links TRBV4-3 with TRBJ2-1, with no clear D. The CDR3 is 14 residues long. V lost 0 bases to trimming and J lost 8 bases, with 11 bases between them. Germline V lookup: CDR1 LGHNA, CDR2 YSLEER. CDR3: CASSQDRPLDEQFF. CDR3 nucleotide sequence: TGCGCCAGCAGCCAAGATCGTCCCCTGGATGAGCAGTTCTTC.

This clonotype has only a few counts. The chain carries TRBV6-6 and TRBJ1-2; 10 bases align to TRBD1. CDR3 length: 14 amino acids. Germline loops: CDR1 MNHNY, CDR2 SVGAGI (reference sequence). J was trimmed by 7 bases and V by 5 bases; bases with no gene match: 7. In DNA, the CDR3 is TGTGCCAGCAGTGATCCGGGACAGGGGTCTGGCTACACCTTC. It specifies CASSDPGQGSGYTF.

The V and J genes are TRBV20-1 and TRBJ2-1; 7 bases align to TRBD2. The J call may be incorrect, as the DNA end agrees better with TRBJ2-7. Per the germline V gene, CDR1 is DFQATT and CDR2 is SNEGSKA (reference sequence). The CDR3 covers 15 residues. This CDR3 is CSASWSGGRGNEQYF. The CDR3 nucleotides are TGCAGTGCTAGTTGGTCGGGGGGTAGGGGCAATGAGCAGTACTTC.

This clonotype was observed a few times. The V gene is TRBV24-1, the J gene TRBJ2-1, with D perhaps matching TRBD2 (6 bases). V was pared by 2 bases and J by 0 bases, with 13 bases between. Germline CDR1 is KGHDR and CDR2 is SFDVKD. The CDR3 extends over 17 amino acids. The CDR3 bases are TGTGCCACCAGTGATTCGCGGGGAATGAGCTCCTACAATGAGCAGTTCTTC. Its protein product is CATSDSRGMSSYNEQFF.

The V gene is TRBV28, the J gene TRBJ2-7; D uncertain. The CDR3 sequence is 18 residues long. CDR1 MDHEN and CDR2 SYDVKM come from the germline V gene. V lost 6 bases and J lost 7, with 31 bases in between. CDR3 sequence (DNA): TGTGCCAGCAGGATTCACACCGCCCTTAAGAGAACCTACAATGAGCAGTACTTC. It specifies CASRIHTALKRTYNEQYF.

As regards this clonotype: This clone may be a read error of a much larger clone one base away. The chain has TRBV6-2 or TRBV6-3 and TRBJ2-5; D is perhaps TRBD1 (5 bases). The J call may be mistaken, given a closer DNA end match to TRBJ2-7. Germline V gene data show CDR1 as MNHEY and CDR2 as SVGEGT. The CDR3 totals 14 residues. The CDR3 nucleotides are TGTGCCAGCAGTATATACGACAGACCCTGCGAGCAGTACTTC. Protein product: CASSIYDRPCEQYF.

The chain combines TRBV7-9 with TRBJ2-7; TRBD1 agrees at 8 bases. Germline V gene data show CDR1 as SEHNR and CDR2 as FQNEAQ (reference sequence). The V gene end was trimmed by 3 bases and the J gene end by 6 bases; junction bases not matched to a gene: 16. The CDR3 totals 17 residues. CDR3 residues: CASSLYGQGRKDGEQYF. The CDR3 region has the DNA TGTGCCAGCAGCTTGTACGGACAGGGACGGAAAGACGGCGAGCAGTACTTC.

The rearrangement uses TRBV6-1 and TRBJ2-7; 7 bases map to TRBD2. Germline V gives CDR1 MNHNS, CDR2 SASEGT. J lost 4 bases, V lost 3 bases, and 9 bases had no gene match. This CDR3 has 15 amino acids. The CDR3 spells CASSEGRAGLYEQYF. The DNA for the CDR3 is TGTGCCAGCAGTGAGGGGCGAGCGGGGTTATACGAGCAGTACTTC.

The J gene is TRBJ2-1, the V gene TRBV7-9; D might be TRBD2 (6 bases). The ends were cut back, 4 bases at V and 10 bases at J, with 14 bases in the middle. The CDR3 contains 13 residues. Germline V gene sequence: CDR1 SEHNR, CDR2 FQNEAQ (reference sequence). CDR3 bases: TGTGCCAGCAGCTCACTAGCTTTGGGGGAGCAGTTCTTC. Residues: CASSSLALGEQFF.

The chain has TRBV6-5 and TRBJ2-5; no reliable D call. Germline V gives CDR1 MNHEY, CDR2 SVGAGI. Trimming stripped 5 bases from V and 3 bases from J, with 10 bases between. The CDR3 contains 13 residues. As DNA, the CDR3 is TGTGCCAGCAGTGATTTGGGAAAAGAGACCCAGTACTTC. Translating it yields CASSDLGKETQYF.

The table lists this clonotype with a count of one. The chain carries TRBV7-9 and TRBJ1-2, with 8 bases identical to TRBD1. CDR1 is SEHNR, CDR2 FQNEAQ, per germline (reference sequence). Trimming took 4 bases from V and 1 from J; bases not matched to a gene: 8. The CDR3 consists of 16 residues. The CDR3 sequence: CASSSETGVLNYGYTF. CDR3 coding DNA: TGTGCCAGCAGCTCAGAGACAGGGGTCCTTAACTATGGCTACACCTTC.